This TCR beta chain emerged from a study of a mutant IDH1 vaccine in newly diagnosed glioma. The overall study: Initiation of the vaccine course occurred 4-6 weeks after radiotherapy alone, or alongside temozolomide cycles.

This clone has just a few counts. Its antigen is unidentified. This CDR3 is also generated by other DNA sequences in the sample. Germline CDR1 SGHDT, CDR2 YYEEEE. The CDR3 is 14 amino acids. V shed 1 base and J shed 0 bases, with 7 bases lying between them. Time point noted: week 23, last vaccination. Every vaccination contained 300 ug of the mutant IDH1 20-mer peptide and was paired with topical imiquimod. Donors harbored newly found WHO grade 3 or 4 IDH1-mutant, ATRX-lost astrocytomas. Study findings and constraints: Detectable vaccine-induced immune responses arose in almost 95% of patients.

Method: immunoSEQ multiplex PCR; TCRdb's copy keeps in-frame clones and lacks some. The sample includes about 33,000 clones, more than 75% of them seen just once. The receptor was isolated from a man aged 40-49 years with glioma. The J gene is TRBJ2-5, the V gene TRBV5-6; D call uncertain. The material sequenced was PBMCs, taken from a glioma patient whose treatment included an IDH1 peptide vaccine. CDR3 bases: TGTGCCAGCAGCTTGCTGGAGTACCAAGAGACCCAGTACTTC. Amino acid sequence: CASSLLEYQETQYF.